This is a list of T cell receptor beta chains from one sample in a study of OX40 agonist ivuxolimab in advanced cancers. Profiling relied on immunoSEQ multiplex PCR, and the TCRdb table lists in-frame clones only, not all of them. Of some 18,000 clones in the sample, about 86% were seen once. The specimen was CD4+ or CD8+ T cells sorted from blood, collected in a trial of the OX40 agonist ivuxolimab. The receptors stem from an adult with an advanced solid tumor such as melanoma, head and neck, liver or kidney cancer. CDR3s include the opening cysteine and the closing phenylalanine or tryptophan. D genes are given only for firm matches. Not all rows give a size; the values are once, few, many and, for expanded clones, a class.

size	V	D	J	DNA	CDR3
.	TRBV27	.	TRBJ1-2	TGTGCCAGCAGTAGGGGGGTGCTTAACTATGGCTACACCTTC	CASSRGVLNYGYTF
.	TRBV7-8	TRBD1	TRBJ1-1	TGTGCCAGCAGCTTCCTGGACAGGGGCACTGAAGCTTTCTTT	CASSFLDRGTEAFF
.	TRBV9	TRBD1	TRBJ1-3	TGTGCCAGCAGCGCCGAACAGGGGTTGGGTGGAAACACCATATATTTT	CASSAEQGLGGNTIYF
.	TRBV28	.	TRBJ2-7	TGTGCCAGCAGTTTCGGTCCCTCCTACGAGCAGTACTTC	CASSFGPSYEQYF
few	TRBV7-2	TRBD2	TRBJ2-3	TGTGCCAGCGCCATGAGTAGCGGGAGAGCAGATACGCAGTATTTT	CASAMSSGRADTQYF
.	TRBV2	TRBD1	TRBJ1-1	TGTGCCAGCAGGATACCGGGACAGCTTGAAGCTTTCTTT	CASRIPGQLEAFF
.	TRBV28	.	TRBJ1-1	TGTGCCAGCAGGTCGCAGGGGCTTTTTACGAGAGAAGCTTTCTTT	CASRSQGLFTREAFF
.	TRBV18	.	TRBJ2-7	TGTGCCAGCTCCGGGGGGACAGAATCCTACGAGCAGTACTTC	CASSGGTESYEQYF
.	TRBV6-5	TRBD1	TRBJ2-7	TGTGCCAGCAGCCGTGGACAGGGAGTAACGTACGAGCAGTACTTC	CASSRGQGVTYEQYF
.	TRBV2	.	TRBJ1-2	TGTGCCAGTCAGGGCGGCTACACCTTC	CASQGGYTF
.	TRBV5-5	TRBD2	TRBJ2-1	TGTGCCAGCAGCTTGGAGAGTAGCGGGGTCAATGAGCAGTTCTTC	CASSLESSGVNEQFF
.	TRBV27	.	TRBJ2-7	TGTGCCAGCAGTTTATCGAGGGGAACCTACGAGCAGTACTTC	CASSLSRGTYEQYF
medium-sized	TRBV5-1	.	TRBJ1-6	TGCGCCAGCAGGGTAGGGCAGGGACAATCACCCCTCCACTTT	CASRVGQGQSPLHF
.	TRBV5-1	.	TRBJ1-4	TGCGCCAGCAGCTTGGACAGCGGACCGGGACCCCTCCAAGAACTGTTTTTT	CASSLDSGPGPLQELFF
.	TRBV28	.	TRBJ1-5	TGTGCCAGCAGTTTTGGGAGGGGTCAGCCCCAGCATTTT	CASSFGRGQPQHF
.	TRBV7-9	.	TRBJ1-4	TGTGCCAGCAGCCCCCAGGCTGCAACTAATGAAAAACTGTTTTTT	CASSPQAATNEKLFF
.	TRBV7-6	.	TRBJ2-1	TGTGCCAGCAGCCCGACCCAGGGGTCGAGTAGTGAGCAGTTCTTC	CASSPTQGSSSEQFF
.	TRBV7-9	.	TRBJ2-3	TGTGCCAGCAGCCCGATTGGACAGCCTTCTAGCACAGATACGCAGTATTTT	CASSPIGQPSSTDTQYF
.	TRBV7-6	.	TRBJ2-2	TGTGCCAGCAGCTATACTAGTGACTTAGGGGAGCTGTTTTTT	CASSYTSDLGELFF
.	TRBV10-3	.	TRBJ1-1	TGTGCCACCCAAGGGGCGTCTGAAGCTTTCTTT	CATQGASEAFF
.	TRBV5-1	.	TRBJ2-5	TGCGCCAGCAGCTTGGCTGGTCCAGGGACCCAGTACTTC	CASSLAGPGTQYF
.	TRBV9	TRBD1	TRBJ1-1	TGTGCCAGCAGCGAGTTGACAGGGGTCGGCACTGAAGCTTTCTTT	CASSELTGVGTEAFF
.	TRBV18	.	TRBJ2-1	TGTGCCAGCTCACAGAGGCGGCCCTACAATGAGCAGTTCTTC	CASSQRRPYNEQFF
.	TRBV9	.	TRBJ1-1	TGTGCCAGCAGCGTGCACGGGGGGGTCACTGAAGCTTTCTTT	CASSVHGGVTEAFF
.	TRBV4-1	.	TRBJ1-5	TGCGCCAGCAGCCAAGATCTTTCACAGCTCATTCGACCCCAGCATTTT	CASSQDLSQLIRPQHF
.	TRBV2	.	TRBJ2-7	TGTGCCAGCAGCCCATACTTACAGGGACCCGAGCAGTACTTC	CASSPYLQGPEQYF
.	TRBV11-2	.	TRBJ2-1	TGTGCCAGCAGCTTTAACCAGCGGACGGGTGAGCAGTTCTTC	CASSFNQRTGEQFF
.	TRBV15	.	TRBJ2-5	TGTGCCACCAGCAGAGGGGCTCAAGAGACCCAGTACTTC	CATSRGAQETQYF
once	TRBV4-1	.	TRBJ1-5	TGCGCCAGCAGCCAAGTCGGCGGTAATCAGCCCCAGCATTTT	CASSQVGGNQPQHF
.	TRBV28	.	TRBJ1-1	TGTGCCAGCAGTAGCCGGACAGAGAACACTGAAGCTTTCTTT	CASSSRTENTEAFF
.	TRBV28	.	TRBJ1-4	TGTGCCAGCAGTTCCACAGGGAGGCTTGGTGAAAAACTGTTTTTT	CASSSTGRLGEKLFF
.	TRBV2	.	TRBJ1-4	TGTGCCAGCCGAATAACATGGGGAACTGAAAAACTGTTTTTT	CASRITWGTEKLFF
.	TRBV6-1	TRBD1	TRBJ2-1	TGTGCCAGCAGAGCCCGGGACAGGGTACACAATGAGCAGTTCTTC	CASRARDRVHNEQFF
.	TRBV6-4	.	TRBJ1-1	TGTGCCAGCAGTGAATCGACGGGGACTGAAGCTTTCTTT	CASSESTGTEAFF
.	TRBV2	TRBD1	TRBJ1-6	TGTGCCAGCAAGGGACAGGGGTACTCACCCCTCCACTTT	CASKGQGYSPLHF
.	TRBV6-6	TRBD2	TRBJ2-7	TGTGCCAGCAGTTGGACTAGCGGGAGTTACGAGCAGTACTTC	CASSWTSGSYEQYF